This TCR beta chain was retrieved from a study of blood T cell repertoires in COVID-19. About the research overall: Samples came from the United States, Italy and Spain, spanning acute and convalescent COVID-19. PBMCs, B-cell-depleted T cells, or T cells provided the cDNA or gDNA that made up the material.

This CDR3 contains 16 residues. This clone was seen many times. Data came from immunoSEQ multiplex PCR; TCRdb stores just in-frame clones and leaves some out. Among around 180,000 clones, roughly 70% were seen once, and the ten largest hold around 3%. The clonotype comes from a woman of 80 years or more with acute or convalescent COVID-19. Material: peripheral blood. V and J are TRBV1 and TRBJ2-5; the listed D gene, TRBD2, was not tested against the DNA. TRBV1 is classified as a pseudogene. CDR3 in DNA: TGCACCAGCAGCCACGGGGGGAGGGAGAGCGAAGAGACCCAGTACTTC. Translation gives CTSSHGGRESEETQYF.